This TCR beta chain came from a study of cytomegalovirus exposure and HLA in healthy donors (TCRdb year 2017). For context, the study as a whole: According to an earlier analysis of around 600 of the donors, about 190 million T cells yielded 117 million unique TCR beta sequences and about 300 Gb of sequence data. Approximately 300 gigabases of sequencing data and roughly 80 million unique TCR sequences made up an early release that covered several hundred HLA-typed donors. Of the 350 to 450 genotyped donors, less than 90% were placed in the genetic ancestry cluster associated with self-reported Caucasian donors. The study aimed to test whether cataloging public T cell receptors could reveal signatures of past pathogen exposure. Using immunosequencing, the study profiled T cell repertoires from 500 to 800 subjects and related those repertoires to cytomegalovirus serostatus. A separate validation cohort of roughly 120 different subjects was used in addition to the roughly 720-subject first cohort. To predict cytomegalovirus infection status, the study combined high-throughput TCR immunosequencing, statistical association of individual TCRs with disease status, and machine learning. In a later analysis, previously published TCR beta repertoires from 500 to 750 donors were re-analyzed and high-resolution HLA genotyping was added so that TCR occurrence patterns could be studied. In the later analysis, no new phenotypic data were used to find candidate immune exposures; instead, reliance was placed on TCR beta sequences and their occurrence across donors. In an earlier analysis of 587 of the donors, high-throughput TCR beta sequencing was used to judge whether each TCR beta V gene segment behaved as functional or pseudogenic. Donor age, sex, ethnicity and CMV serostatus were compiled together with the repertoire data. A later genetic analysis took genome-wide SNP genotypes for about 65% of the 666 donors and used that subset as a discovery cohort. Every repertoire in the discovery cohort had been generated on one and the same sequencing platform. Class I and class II HLA loci were covered by the typing at four-digit resolution. Typing coverage differed by locus: A, B, C, DRB1 and DQB1 were typed in about 620-640 donors, DQA1 in about 500, DPA1 in 600 to 610, and DPB1 in 472. About five DR-DQ haplotypes were treated as single units for association and clustering because of strong linkage in the cohort. On average, 235,054 unique TCR beta nucleotide sequences were sequenced per donor among about 400 genotyped donors of the cohort, with roughly 18% of those sequences being non-productive. The paper's findings and limits, for the study overall: A further reported finding was that TCR beta sequences accurately predicted the HLA-A and HLA-B alleles for most subjects in the first cohort. The classifier was reported to diagnose cytomegalovirus status with high specificity and sensitivity in both the original and validation cohorts. Because counts were too low, about 18 rarely observed V segments, including chromosome 9 orphons, were excluded from the earlier analysis of several hundred of the donors. Some IMGT-functional V segments, including TRBV6-2 and TRBV6-3, could not be distinguished by the 87-base-pair reads and were therefore excluded. According to a later genetic analysis, donors in an Asian-associated ancestry cluster had fewer N-insertions in productive TCRs than the roughly 670-donor mean. A few of the identified cytomegalovirus-associated TCR beta chains were confirmed in vitro to be specific for cytomegalovirus antigens. Sequencing depth was assumed to be roughly uniform across donors in the presence/absence analyses, though that assumption may not hold. While some public TCRs were present in many individuals, most TCR sequences turned up only very rarely across donors. At a false discovery rate of 0.05, a later analysis linked 16,951 TCR beta sequences to specific HLA alleles. For the cohort, immune exposure information was limited to CMV serostatus. Correlated functional status among segregating V segments might be attributable to linkage disequilibrium, but an unknown experimental factor could not be ruled out. When HLA alleles, especially DR and DQ, strongly co-occurred, attributing TCR associations to individual alleles was difficult. A later analysis found that HLA-associated TCR beta chains were more clonally expanded and had lower generation probabilities than equally common non-associated chains. The authors suggested that the approach could potentially be extended to other disease states and immunological phenotypes. In a later analysis, several top co-occurrence clusters were reported to appear linked to parvovirus B19, influenza, CMV and Epstein-Barr virus. Most CMV-associated TCR beta chains appeared to be HLA-restricted in a later analysis, and the HLA associations seemed to be driven largely by CMV exposure. The sequencing pipeline was judged likely to have produced a cluster of highly shared sequence variants as a technical artifact. A later genetic analysis associated a missense DCLRE1C variant with V-gene and J-gene trimming of TCR beta chains, and an independent cohort replicated the association. The cohort was sequenced for TCR beta chains only, and without alpha or paired-chain data the features that could be detected were limited. According to a later analysis, TCR association rates differed among HLA loci, with DRB1 alleles showing the most associated TCRs and HLA-C alleles showing the fewest. In an earlier analysis of roughly 500 of the donors, most TCR beta V segments appeared in productive rearrangements about 87% or about 30% of the time, broadly matching IMGT annotations. In the study, 150 to 200 TCR beta chains were listed as associated with cytomegalovirus. Because HLA typing was missing for some donors at each locus, association tests included only the typed subset.

The method behind the library was the immunoSEQ multiplex PCR assay. A mixture of 60 forward primers for TCR Vbeta segments and 13 reverse primers for TCR Jbeta segments was used in the multiplex PCR. Amplification of the CDR3 region of rearranged TCR beta genes was performed with a multiplex PCR assay on genomic DNA. Amplified TCR beta libraries were sequenced as 87-base-pair reads on the Illumina HiSeq System. On the authors' methods: In a later analysis, tens of millions of unique TCR beta chains were counted across the approximately 640 repertoires, and roughly 11 million of these chains were shared by at least two donors. Raw reads were error-corrected and collapsed into unique sequences with a nearest-neighbor algorithm that merged closely related sequences to remove PCR and sequencing errors. CDR3 sequences were aligned to IMGT reference sequences to assign V, D and J gene segments. For a sequence to be retained, a match of at least six nucleotides was required to both a V gene segment and a J gene segment. Rearrangements were classified as productive when the CDR3 lacked stop codons and remained in frame with V and J, and all other rearrangements were classified as non-productive. CDR3 was defined by IMGT convention, running from the second conserved V-encoded cysteine to the conserved J-encoded phenylalanine. In an earlier analysis of 550 to 650 of the donors, sequences lacking an unambiguous match to a single V gene segment were excluded. In an earlier analysis of 587 of the donors, a V segment was called functional when productive rearrangements were above 56.7%, and segregating when the standard deviation between donors exceeded 5%. A statistical classification framework was developed to diagnose cytomegalovirus status using the catalog of TCR beta chain sequences. In a later analysis, V and J genes were assigned by comparing TCR nucleotide sequences against IMGT/GENE-DB human TR gene sequences. A later analysis assigned CDR3 sequences and most-parsimonious VDJ recombination scenarios with the TCRdist pipeline. In a later analysis, every TCR beta chain was defined by the combination of its CDR3 amino acid sequence and its V-gene family, and reads without a unique V-gene family were dropped. As a way to deal with suspected cross-contamination and a sequencing artifact, a later analysis dropped 450 to 600 nucleotide sequences that were highly shared and had low generation probability. For each public chain, a later analysis derived a clonal expansion index from normalized ranks of inferred template counts within each repertoire. Generation probabilities in a later analysis came from a VDJ recombination model fitted to out-of-frame rearrangements, and those results were checked against IGoR. Hypergeometric tests were used in a later analysis to score TCR-TCR, TCR-HLA and TCR-CMV co-occurrence, with a repertoire-size bias correction applied to the TCR pairs. A later analysis estimated false discovery rates by permuting HLA or CMV assignments 20 times. A later analysis grouped co-occurring TCRs with DBSCAN, adding TCRdist sequence similarity when clustering within HLA-allele-positive subsets. For co-occurrence clustering, repertoires with fewer than 30,000 or more than 120,000 public chains were excluded, along with four or five repertoires with anomalous nucleotide sharing. TCRdb carries this immuneACCESS record with in-frame sequences only. Its versions omit some clonotypes, under half of them owing to an unresolved V gene in the studies checked, with the rest unexplained. The V and J calls and the clone size are those of that table, but D and trimming were determined from the DNA. In this sample the table shows around 63,000 clones, under 85% of which occur a single time. Just under 3% of the sample belongs to the ten largest clones.

The cohort comprised 710 or so healthy bone marrow donors. At the time of sampling, all cohort members were nominally healthy, though unrecorded immune exposures were likely present. The donor was CMV seronegative and belonged to the group of approximately 320 seronegative cohort members. Each donor provided a peripheral blood sample, and peripheral blood mononuclear cells were used for TCR beta sequencing. Genomic DNA extraction from the blood cell samples was performed with the Qiagen DNeasy Blood Extraction Kit. From a lookup of the germline V gene (reference sequence), CDR1 and CDR2 are MNHEY and SMNVEV. The cysteine opens and the phenylalanine closes a CDR3 of 14 amino acids. Only the CDR3 region is kept as DNA, spanning 42 bases read in frame from base 1. V is clipped by 9 bases and J by 4 bases, and the sequence between their germline boundaries is 15 bases long. Points on this clone: It has no known antigen specificity. Base qualities are not recorded, but no much larger clone differs from it by a single base.

The chain uses TRBV27 and TRBJ2-2; a tentative D call is TRBD2 (6 bases match). The sequence came from a woman under 40 in good health and CMV-seronegative. What was sequenced was PBMCs. The CDR3 region: CASYGGIFTGELFF. The sequence in DNA is TGTGCCAGTTACGGGGGAATTTTCACCGGGGAGCTGTTTTTT.